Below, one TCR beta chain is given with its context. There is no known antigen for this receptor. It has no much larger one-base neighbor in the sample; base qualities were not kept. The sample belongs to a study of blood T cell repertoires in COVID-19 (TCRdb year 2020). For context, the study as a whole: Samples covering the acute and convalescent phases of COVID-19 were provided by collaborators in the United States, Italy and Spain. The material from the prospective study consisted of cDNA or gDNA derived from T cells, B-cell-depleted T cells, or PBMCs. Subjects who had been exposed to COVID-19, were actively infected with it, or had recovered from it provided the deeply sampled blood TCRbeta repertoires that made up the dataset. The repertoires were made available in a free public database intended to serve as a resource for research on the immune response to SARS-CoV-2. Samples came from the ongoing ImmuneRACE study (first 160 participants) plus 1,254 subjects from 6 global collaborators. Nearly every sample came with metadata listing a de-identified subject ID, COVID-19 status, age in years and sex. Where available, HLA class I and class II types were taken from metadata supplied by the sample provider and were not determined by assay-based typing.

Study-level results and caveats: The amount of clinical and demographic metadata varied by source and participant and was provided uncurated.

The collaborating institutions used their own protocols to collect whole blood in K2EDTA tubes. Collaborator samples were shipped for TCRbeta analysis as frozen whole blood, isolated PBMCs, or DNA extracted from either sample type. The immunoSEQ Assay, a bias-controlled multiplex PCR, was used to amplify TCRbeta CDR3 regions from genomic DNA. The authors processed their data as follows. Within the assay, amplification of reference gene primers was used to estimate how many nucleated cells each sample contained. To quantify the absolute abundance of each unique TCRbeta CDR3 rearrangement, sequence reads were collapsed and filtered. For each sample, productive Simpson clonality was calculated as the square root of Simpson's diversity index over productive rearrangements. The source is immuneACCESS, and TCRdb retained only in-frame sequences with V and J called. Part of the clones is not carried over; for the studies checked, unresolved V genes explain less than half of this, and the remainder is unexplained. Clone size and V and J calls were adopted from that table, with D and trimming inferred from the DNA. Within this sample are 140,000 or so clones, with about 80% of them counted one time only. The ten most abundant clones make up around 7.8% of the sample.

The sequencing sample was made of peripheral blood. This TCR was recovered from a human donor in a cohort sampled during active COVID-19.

Here the CDR3 is given as CASSAGGPGAYNEQFF. The DNA sequence follows: TGCGCCAGCAGCGCGGGGGGGCCGGGGGCCTACAATGAGCAGTTCTTC. The chain uses TRBV5-1 and TRBJ2-1, with 9 middle bases fitting TRBD2. Taken from cysteine to phenylalanine, the CDR3 has 16 residues. Only the CDR3 portion is preserved as DNA: 48 bases, with reading frame beginning at the first base. From a lookup of the germline V gene, CDR1 and CDR2 are SGHRS and YFSETQ. Trimming accounts for 4 bases at V and 2 bases at J, while the number of junction bases matched to no gene is 7.